This T cell receptor (beta chain) was captured by sequencing in a study of response to subunit inactivated influenza vaccine. This clonotype was counted a few times. The antigen remains undetermined. TCRdb passed the RT-PCR reads through MiXCR, listing each CDR3 protein once. The sample contains about 500,000 distinct CDR3 sequences, 16% of which appear only once. V lost 2 bases and J 3 bases, leaving 11 bases between the germline ends. Germline V gives CDR1 SGHTA, CDR2 FQGNSA. CDR3 length: 14 residues. Study results and caveats: That few new T cells are recruited by each seasonal influenza vaccination was the authors' suggestion.

The sequences come from CD4+ T cells sorted from PBMCs, collected less than 30 months after vaccination. This receptor was taken from a man in his fifties or sixties who received an inactivated influenza vaccine. The chain recombines TRBV7-2 with TRBJ2-7, with unresolved D. The CDR3 loop is CASSLHGKNYEQYF. In DNA, the CDR3 is TGTGCCAGCAGCTTACATGGCAAGAACTACGAGCAGTACTTC.